The 30 T cell receptor beta chains given below trace back to one sample, sequenced in a study of cytomegalovirus exposure and HLA in healthy donors. PCR amplification relied on 60 Vbeta primers (plus 13 Jbeta primers). Using immunoSEQ multiplex PCR, the repertoire was profiled, and TCRdb retains in-frame clones only, with some absent. The repertoire holds more than 150,000 clones, roughly 84% seen once, with about 0.26% in the top ten. The sequenced sample was PBMCs. The receptors come from a boy younger than 18 in good health and CMV-seronegative.

This chain connects TRBV5-1 to TRBJ2-5; 7 nucleotides align to TRBD1. CDR3 length: 14 residues. V gave up 4 bases and J gave up 4 bases; unmatched junction bases: 7. CDR1 is SGHRS and CDR2 is YFSETQ in the germline V gene. CDR3 DNA: TGCGCCAGCAGCAGAACGACAGGGAGAGAGACCCAGTACTTC. Protein product: CASSRTTGRETQYF. Complete variable domain (other parts from reference TRBV5-1 and TRBJ2-5): KAGVTQTPRYLIKTRGQQVTLSCSPISGHRSVSWYQQTPGQGLQFLFEYFSETQRNKGNFPGRFSGRQFSNSRSEMNVSTLELGDSALYLCASSRTTGRETQYFGPGTRLLVL.

The genes are TRBV6-5 and TRBJ1-2, with a weak D call TRBD1 (6 bases). Germline V gives CDR1 MNHEY, CDR2 SVGAGI. The V gene lost 9 bases and the J gene lost 4 bases, with 21 bases spanning the gap. CDR3 length: 15 residues. CDR3 coding DNA: TGTGCCAGGGGCCACGGACAGAATCTTTCCTATGGCTACACCTTC. Amino acids: CARGHGQNLSYGYTF.

The chain recombines TRBV6-6 with TRBJ1-2; 8 nucleotides align to TRBD1. V was pared by 5 bases and J by 4 bases, with 6 bases of the junction left unmatched. CDR3 length equals 14 residues. Germline V gene sequence: CDR1 MNHNY, CDR2 SVGAGI (reference sequence). CDR3 in DNA: TGTGCCAGCAGTGTCCAGGGGGCATCCTATGGCTACACCTTC. Protein product: CASSVQGASYGYTF.

The chain is built from TRBV11-2 and TRBJ2-1; D gene uncertain. Per germline, CDR1 SGHAT and CDR2 FQNNGV. V lost 1 base and J lost 5, with 24 bases in between. This CDR3 has 19 residues. DNA of the CDR3: TGTGCCAGCAGCTTAGTCTACTTTCGTCGTCCGCCGGAGAACAATGAGCAGTTCTTC. Translating it yields CASSLVYFRRPPENNEQFF.

The J gene is TRBJ1-1, the V gene TRBV2; D gene ambiguous. V lost 4 bases to trimming and J lost 8 bases, with 5 bases between them. There are 10 residues in the CDR3. Per germline, CDR1 SNHLY and CDR2 FYNNEI. The CDR3 spells CASSGREAFF. DNA for the CDR3: TGTGCCAGCAGTGGCCGGGAAGCTTTCTTT.

This chain joins TRBV5-1 and TRBJ1-1; D gene unclear. Deletions cut 4 bases from V and 1 base from J, with 11 bases between. This CDR3 is built from 14 residues. CDR1 and CDR2 (germline): SGHRS, YFSETQ. CDR3 protein: CASSLKEGNTEAFF. The CDR3, as DNA: TGCGCCAGCAGCCTGAAAGAGGGGAACACTGAAGCTTTCTTT.

The V and J genes are TRBV28 and TRBJ2-7, with 9 bases identical to TRBD1. This CDR3 is 15 amino acids long. Germline CDR1 is MDHEN and CDR2 is SYDVKM. V gave up 7 bases and J gave up 3 bases; unmatched junction bases: 10. In DNA, the CDR3 is TGTGCCAGCATCCCACCCCTGGACAGGGGCTACGAGCAGTACTTC. Its translation: CASIPPLDRGYEQYF. Full variable domain (missing parts from reference TRBV28 and TRBJ2-7): DVKVTQSSRYLVKRTGEKVFLECVQDMDHENMFWYRQDPGLGLRLIYFSYDVKMKEKGDIPEGYSVSREKKERFSLILESASTNQTSMYLCASIPPLDRGYEQYFGPGTRLTVT.

The gene calls are TRBV29-1 and TRBJ2-5; 9 nucleotides agree with TRBD1. The end of the DNA aligns better with TRBJ2-7, so the J call may be wrong. This CDR3 has 16 amino acids. Germline-derived CDR1 and CDR2 are SQVTM and ANQGSEA. CDR3 coding DNA: TGCAGCGTCCGCAGGACAGGGGCCAATGCTTCCTACGAGCAGTACTTC. Amino acid sequence: CSVRRTGANASYEQYF.

In its sample, this clone was seen once. The CDR3, as DNA: TGTGCCAGCAGCCCACTAGGCTCAGGGACCCAGTACTTC. Translated, it gives CASSPLGSGTQYF. V and J are TRBV7-3 and TRBJ2-5; the D gene is possibly TRBD2 (5 bases). The CDR3 contains 13 residues. Deletions cut 5 bases from V and 7 bases from J, with 14 bases between. Per germline, CDR1 SGHTA and CDR2 FQGTGA.

This rearrangement joins TRBV5-1 to TRBJ1-4; D may be TRBD1 (6 bases). Germline V gene lookup returns CDR1 SGHRS and CDR2 YFSETQ. This CDR3 has 17 residues. V was clipped by 4 bases and J by 12 bases, with 28 bases between them. The CDR3 sequence: CASSPPRRQGWVEELFF. DNA of the CDR3: TGCGCCAGCAGCCCCCCCCGAAGGCAGGGGTGGGTAGAAGAACTGTTTTTT.

J is TRBJ2-3 and V is TRBV4-2, with 11 bases identical to TRBD1. V lost 5 bases and J lost 3; bases outside the gene matches: 4. The CDR3 has 15 amino acids. The V gene's germline CDR1 is LGHNA and CDR2 YNFKEQ. In DNA form, the CDR3 reads TGTGCCAGCAGCGACCGGGACAGGGGGACAGATACGCAGTATTTT. This gives the protein CASSDRDRGTDTQYF.

The V call is TRBV11-2, the J call TRBJ1-1; D might be TRBD1 (5 bases). The CDR3 has 16 amino acids. Trimming removed 0 bases from V and 4 bases from J, with 15 bases in between. Germline CDR1 and CDR2: SGHAT and FQNNGV. CDR3 protein: CASSLDKVAGRTEAFF. The CDR3 nucleotides read TGTGCCAGCAGCTTAGATAAGGTGGCAGGGCGCACTGAAGCTTTCTTT.

Points on this clone: A junction end diverges from the germline sequence, so it may reflect a read error. The chain combines TRBV7-9 with TRBJ2-7; TRBD2 is a possible D gene (6 bases). Germline V gene sequence: CDR1 SEHNR, CDR2 FQNEAQ (reference sequence). This CDR3 spans 16 amino acids. The CDR3 coding sequence is TGTTCCAGCAGCCCACGGGGAGGTGGCCTAGTCTACGAGCAGTACTTC. Translated, it gives CSSSPRGGGLVYEQYF. The variable domain in full, with the rest retrieved from reference TRBV7-9 and TRBJ2-7, is DTGVSQNPRHKITKRGQNVTFRCDPISEHNRLYWYRQTLGQGPEFLTYFQNEAQLEKSRLLSDRFSAERPKGSFSTLEIQRTEQGDSAMYLCSSSPRGGGLVYEQYFGPGTRLTVT.

This sequence joins TRBV7-2 and TRBJ2-5; D is unclear. The V gene's germline CDR1 is SGHTA and CDR2 FQGNSA. V lost 5 bases and J 5 bases, leaving 12 bases between the germline ends. The CDR3 is 13 amino acids. As DNA, the CDR3 is TGTGCCAGCAGCCGAGGCGGCGAGGAGACCCAGTACTTC. The encoded protein is CASSRGGEETQYF.

This chain connects TRBV7-2 to TRBJ2-2, with D perhaps TRBD2 (5 bases). Trimming took off 2 bases at V and 5 bases at J, with 12 bases between the two ends. Per germline, CDR1 SGHTA and CDR2 FQGNSA. The CDR3 is made up of 15 amino acids. The CDR3 protein is CASSLRRGATGELFF. The CDR3 nucleotides are TGTGCCAGCAGCTTACGTCGGGGAGCTACCGGGGAGCTGTTTTTT.

This chain uses TRBV5-6 with TRBJ2-2; TRBD1 is a possible D gene (5 bases). CDR3 length: 17 amino acids. V lost 4 bases to trimming and J lost 9 bases, with 25 bases between them. Germline CDR1 reads SGHDT; CDR2 reads YYEEEE. The CDR3 coding sequence is TGTGCCAGCAGCCTACGACAGACAGACCTAGTAGACCGGGAGCTGTTTTTT. Its protein is CASSLRQTDLVDRELFF.

The J gene is TRBJ1-3, the V gene TRBV2; possible D gene TRBD1, 5 bases. This CDR3 contains 16 residues. The V gene lost 8 bases and the J gene lost 1 base, with 18 bases spanning the gap. Germline lookup yields CDR1 SNHLY and CDR2 FYNNEI. In DNA form, the CDR3 reads TGTGCCAGCGCCTCGTTGGGGGGTTCGTCTGGAAACACCATATATTTT. Protein sequence: CASASLGGSSGNTIYF. The variable domain in full, completed from reference TRBV2 and TRBJ1-3, reads EPEVTQTPSHQVTQMGQEVILRCVPISNHLYFYWYRQILGQKVEFLVSFYNNEISEKSEIFDDQFSVERPDGSNFTLKIRSTKLEDSAMYFCASASLGGSSGNTIYFGEGSWLTVV.

This clone was counted between two and nine times. CDR3 loop: CASSLWTFPAPNTGELFF. For the CDR3, the DNA is TGTGCCAGCAGCCTCTGGACTTTCCCTGCCCCGAACACCGGGGAGCTGTTTTTT. J is TRBJ2-2 and V is TRBV9; TRBD2 might be the D (5 bases). V was pared by 4 bases and J by 0 bases, with 19 bases between. The CDR3 totals 18 residues. The germline gives CDR1 SGDLS, CDR2 YYNGEE.

The CDR3 loop reads CASSGWDSSLQNYGYTF. CDR3 sequence (DNA): TGTGCCAGCAGTGGATGGGACAGCAGCTTGCAGAACTATGGCTACACCTTC. J is TRBJ1-2 and V is TRBV2; 7 nucleotides agree with TRBD1. J was trimmed by 2 bases and V by 4 bases; bases with no gene match: 13. The CDR3 spans 17 residues. Germline CDR1 and CDR2: SNHLY and FYNNEI.

The rearrangement links TRBV30 to TRBJ1-6; tentatively, D is TRBD1 (5 bases). The germline V gene encodes CDR1 GTSNPN and CDR2 SVGIG (reference sequence). The CDR3 runs 13 residues. The V gene lost 3 bases and the J gene lost 10 bases, with 13 bases spanning the gap. CDR3 sequence reads: CAWSGQGGSPLHF. In DNA, the CDR3 is TGTGCCTGGAGCGGGCAGGGAGGATCACCCCTCCACTTT.

The J gene is TRBJ2-5, the V gene TRBV7-2; 15 bases fit TRBD2. This CDR3 is built from 16 residues. J was trimmed by 2 bases and V by 3 bases; bases with no gene match: 1. Germline V lookup: CDR1 SGHTA, CDR2 FQGNSA. CDR3 DNA sequence: TGTGCCAGCAGCTTGGGACTAGCGGGGGGTCAAGAGACCCAGTACTTC. Translating gives CASSLGLAGGQETQYF.

The rearrangement links TRBV29-1 to TRBJ2-7; TRBD1 might be the D (6 bases). The CDR3 has 11 residues. The V end lost 4 bases, the J end lost 9 bases, and 13 bases lay between the germline ends. The germline V gene encodes CDR1 SQVTM and CDR2 ANQGSEA. The CDR3 DNA sequence: TGCAGCGTTGGGACAGTTTTAGGGCAGTACTTC. Amino acid sequence: CSVGTVLGQYF.

This sequence joins TRBV7-2 and TRBJ2-3; 16 positions match TRBD2. CDR1 is SGHTA, CDR2 FQGNSA, per germline. The CDR3 is 16 amino acids. V was clipped by 4 bases and J by 3 bases; unmatched bases: 1. CDR3: CASSSGLAGGTDTQYF. The CDR3 nucleotides read TGTGCCAGCAGCTCGGGACTAGCGGGGGGGACAGATACGCAGTATTTT.

The chain has TRBV11-2 and TRBJ2-3; TRBD2 agrees at 8 bases. Germline V gives CDR1 SGHAT, CDR2 FQNNGV. J lost 3 bases, V lost 1 base, and 12 bases had no gene match. This CDR3 spans 18 amino acids. The CDR3 region has the DNA TGTGCCAGCAGCTTAGCGTGGTCCAGCGGGAGTTCAACAGATACGCAGTATTTT. Protein sequence: CASSLAWSSGSSTDTQYF.

The J gene is TRBJ1-3, the V gene TRBV9; the D gene is possibly TRBD1 (6 bases). The CDR3 consists of 15 residues. Trimming pared 0 bases from V and 3 bases from J, leaving 10 bases between. The germline V gene has CDR1 SGDLS and CDR2 YYNGEE. CDR3 protein: CASSVGTEGGNTIYF. CDR3 nucleotide sequence: TGTGCCAGCAGCGTAGGGACAGAAGGTGGAAACACCATATATTTT.

This clone was detected only once. This chain connects TRBV13 to TRBJ2-2, with a weak D call TRBD2 (7 bases). In germline, CDR1 is PRHDT, CDR2 FYEKMQ (reference sequence). The CDR3 totals 16 residues. Trimming stripped 3 bases from V and 5 bases from J, with 16 bases between. CDR3 sequence reads: CASSFVRGAQTGELFF. Here the CDR3 DNA reads TGTGCCAGCAGCTTTGTCCGGGGGGCCCAGACCGGGGAGCTGTTTTTT.

The V gene is TRBV28, the J gene TRBJ1-4, with a tentative D call TRBD1 (5 bases). Per the germline V gene, CDR1 is MDHEN and CDR2 is SYDVKM. The length of the CDR3 is 15 residues. The V end was cut by 6 bases, the J end by 8 bases, with 19 bases between. CDR3: CASSPIWGGNEKLFF. The CDR3 DNA reads as TGTGCCAGCAGCCCTATTTGGGGGGGTAACGAAAAACTGTTTTTT.

J is TRBJ1-1 and V is TRBV19; unclear D gene. Germline loops: CDR1 LNHDA, CDR2 SQIVND (reference sequence). The CDR3 runs 13 residues. Trimming took off 6 bases at V and 1 base at J, with 9 bases between the two ends. CDR3 coding DNA: TGTGCCAGTAGCGAACAGAGGAACACTGAAGCTTTCTTT. Translating gives CASSEQRNTEAFF.

This chain joins TRBV15 and TRBJ2-1; possibly TRBD1 for D (5 bases). Germline CDR1 LNHNV, CDR2 YYDKDF (reference sequence). This CDR3 is built from 14 residues. The germline V and J ends were trimmed by 1 base and 4 bases, with 8 bases remaining between them. The CDR3 is CATSRVSGYNEQFF. CDR3 DNA sequence: TGTGCCACCAGCAGAGTATCAGGGTACAATGAGCAGTTCTTC.

CDR3 protein: CASSAGTSGTYEQYF. The CDR3 bases are TGTGCCAGCAGCGCGGGGACTAGCGGGACCTACGAGCAGTACTTC. The chain carries TRBV5-4 and TRBJ2-7; 13 positions match TRBD2. Germline assignment: CDR1 SGHNT and CDR2 YYREEE (reference sequence). The CDR3 is 15 residues long. V shed 4 bases and J 2 bases; nucleotides not matched to a gene: 3.